Below are 23 T cell receptor beta chains sequenced from a single sample in a study of OX40 agonist ivuxolimab in advanced cancers. Libraries were prepared by immunoSEQ multiplex PCR; TCRdb keeps only in-frame clonotypes and omits some of them. The sample has roughly 8,000 clones; about four fifths are singletons. Specimen: CD4+ or CD8+ T cells sorted from blood, collected in a trial of the OX40 agonist ivuxolimab. The receptors derive from an adult with an advanced solid tumor such as melanoma, head and neck, liver or kidney cancer.

The chain combines TRBV7-6 with TRBJ1-2; D call uncertain. V gave up 11 bases and J gave up 0 bases, with 13 bases separating them. The germline V gene has CDR1 SGHVS and CDR2 FNYEAQ. The CDR3 spans 13 residues. In DNA form, the CDR3 reads TGTGCCGTCAACAGATACTCTAACTATGGCTACACCTTC. It yields the protein CAVNRYSNYGYTF.

This sequence joins TRBV6-6 and TRBJ1-5; D is unresolved. The V gene's germline CDR1 is MNHNY and CDR2 SVGAGI (reference sequence). Trimming removed 1 base from V and 7 bases from J, with 8 bases in between. The CDR3 has 13 residues. The CDR3 region has the DNA TGTGCCAGCAGTTACTGGGCAGGCCAGCCCCAGCATTTT. Residues: CASSYWAGQPQHF.

This chain links TRBV4-1 with TRBJ2-7; 7 bases map to TRBD1. This CDR3 has 16 amino acids. Germline assignment: CDR1 MGHRA and CDR2 YSYEKL. J was trimmed by 7 bases and V by 4 bases; bases with no gene match: 16. This chain's CDR3 is CASSPYKSAADREQYF. Here the CDR3 DNA reads TGCGCCAGCAGCCCATACAAAAGTGCCGCGGACAGGGAGCAGTACTTC.

The chain recombines TRBV30 with TRBJ2-3; tentative D call: TRBD1 (6 bases). From germline, CDR1 is GTSNPN and CDR2 SVGIG (reference sequence). Between the trimmed V and J ends, which lost 2 bases and 5 bases, there was a span of 14 bases. The CDR3 is 14 residues long. The chain's CDR3 is CAWSRTVKGDTQYF. The CDR3 bases are TGTGCCTGGAGTAGGACAGTAAAGGGAGATACGCAGTATTTT.

The V gene is TRBV4-2, the J gene TRBJ1-4, with D perhaps TRBD1 (5 bases). V lost 2 bases, J lost 4 bases, and 20 bases lay in between. CDR1 LGHNA and CDR2 YNFKEQ come from the germline V gene. The CDR3 runs to 18 residues. The CDR3 sequence: CASSQRAFIGQGNEKLFF. CDR3 bases: TGTGCCAGCAGCCAAAGGGCATTCATAGGGCAGGGTAATGAAAAACTGTTTTTT.

V and J are TRBV4-2 and TRBJ2-5; D is undetermined. This CDR3 is 13 amino acids long. Looked up from germline, CDR1 is LGHNA and CDR2 is YNFKEQ. The V gene lost 3 bases and the J gene lost 8 bases, with 13 bases spanning the gap. CDR3: CASSQRLGHTQYF. DNA for the CDR3: TGTGCCAGCAGCCAGAGACTGGGCCACACCCAGTACTTC.

The chain couples TRBV7-9 to TRBJ2-3; no clear D gene. This CDR3 region has 13 residues. V was cut by 2 bases and J by 7 bases, with 10 bases left in between. Germline assignment: CDR1 SEHNR and CDR2 FQNEAQ (reference sequence). The CDR3 is CASSLNERHTQYF. The CDR3 DNA follows: TGTGCCAGCAGCTTAAACGAGAGGCATACGCAGTATTTT.

The chain joins TRBV27 to TRBJ2-7; 8 bases fit TRBD1. CDR1 MNHEY and CDR2 SMNVEV come from the germline V gene (reference sequence). The CDR3 covers 14 residues. Trimming cost V 5 bases and J 4 bases; bases outside gene matches: 7. DNA for the CDR3: TGTGCCAGCAGTCTCTCAACAGGGGGTTACGAGCAGTACTTC. Its translation is CASSLSTGGYEQYF.

V and J are TRBV9 and TRBJ2-1, with TRBD1 identical over 8 bases. Trimming at V came to 0 bases and at J to 11 bases, leaving 1 base not matched to a gene. The CDR3 contains 12 residues. Germline CDR1 is SGDLS and CDR2 is YYNGEE. The CDR3 reads CASSVGQGQQFF. In nucleotides, the CDR3 is TGTGCCAGCAGCGTAGGACAGGGGCAGCAGTTCTTC. The full variable domain, rest sourced from reference TRBV9 and TRBJ2-1, is DSGVTQTPKHLITATGQRVTLRCSPRSGDLSVYWYQQSLDQGLQFLIQYYNGEERAKGNILERFSAQQFPDLHSELNLSSLELGDSALYFCASSVGQGQQFFGPGTRLTVL.

This clone was counted only a few times. The chain is built from TRBV11-2 and TRBJ2-1; 8 positions match TRBD2. Germline CDR1 and CDR2: SGHAT and FQNNGV. This CDR3 has 15 residues. The J segment lost 5 bases and the V segment lost 3 bases, leaving 6 bases of the junction unmatched. In nucleotides, the CDR3 is TGTGCCAGCAGCTTCGAAGCGGGGGAGAACAATGAGCAGTTCTTC. This codes for CASSFEAGENNEQFF.

The chain links TRBV15 to TRBJ2-3, with D possibly being TRBD1 or TRBD2 (5 bases each). The CDR3 spans 13 residues. Between the trimmed V and J ends, which lost 11 bases and 1 base, there was a span of 13 bases. CDR1 is LNHNV, CDR2 YYDKDF, per germline (reference sequence). The CDR3: CALSRGRTDTQYF. The CDR3 coding sequence is TGTGCCCTAAGTCGGGGCCGCACAGATACGCAGTATTTT.

A single count supports this clone. The chain combines TRBV19 with TRBJ1-4; no definite D call. Germline V gene data show CDR1 as LNHDA and CDR2 as SQIVND (reference sequence). The CDR3 is 13 residues long. Trimming left V 5 bases short and J 8 bases short, with 12 bases between. The DNA for the CDR3 is TGTGCCAGTAGTGGCATGGCCGGGGAAAAACTGTTTTTT. This translates into CASSGMAGEKLFF.

The rearrangement uses TRBV7-2 and TRBJ2-1; D unresolved. V was cut by 2 bases and J by 9 bases, with 8 bases left in between. Germline V gene data show CDR1 as SGHTA and CDR2 as FQGNSA. CDR3 size: 12 residues. CDR3 DNA sequence: TGTGCCAGCAGCTTATACGAGAGTGAGCAGTTCTTC. This encodes CASSLYESEQFF. The full variable domain, its missing parts supplied by reference TRBV7-2 and TRBJ2-1, is GAGVSQSPSNKVTEKGKDVELRCDPISGHTALYWYRQSLGQGLEFLIYFQGNSAPDKSGLPSDRFSAERTGGSVSTLTIQRTQQEDSAVYLCASSLYESEQFFGPGTRLTVL.

V and J are TRBV9 and TRBJ2-3; 11 nucleotides align to TRBD1. Germline V gene data show CDR1 as SGDLS and CDR2 as YYNGEE. The CDR3 has 16 residues. With 3 bases clipped from V and 0 bases from J, the junction kept 3 bases outside the gene matches. The CDR3 reads CASSAGQGESTDTQYF. CDR3 DNA sequence: TGTGCCAGCAGCGCGGGACAGGGGGAGAGCACAGATACGCAGTATTTT. The entire variable domain, with the rest obtained from reference TRBV9 and TRBJ2-3, is as follows: DSGVTQTPKHLITATGQRVTLRCSPRSGDLSVYWYQQSLDQGLQFLIQYYNGEERAKGNILERFSAQQFPDLHSELNLSSLELGDSALYFCASSAGQGESTDTQYFGPGTRLTVL.

The rearrangement joins TRBV7-8 to TRBJ2-7, with D uncertain. Germline V gives CDR1 SGHVS, CDR2 FQNEAQ. V lost 1 base, J lost 0 bases, and 10 bases lay in between. CDR3 length: 15 amino acids. DNA for the CDR3: TGTGCCAGCAGCTTAGAAGCCGATCCCTCCTACGAGCAGTACTTC. Protein product: CASSLEADPSYEQYF.

This chain joins TRBV4-1 and TRBJ1-1; TRBD1 matches 7 bases. The CDR3 consists of 15 residues. V lost 3 bases, J lost 3 bases, and 7 bases stayed unmatched. The germline gives CDR1 MGHRA, CDR2 YSYEKL. In DNA, the CDR3 is TGCGCCAGCAGCCAGAGAACAACAGGGGACACTGAAGCTTTCTTT. This translates into CASSQRTTGDTEAFF.

The gene calls are TRBV25-1 and TRBJ2-1, with D possibly being TRBD2 (6 bases). Germline CDR1 is MGHDK and CDR2 is SYGVNS. The CDR3 extends over 13 amino acids. V was trimmed by 8 bases and J by 1 base, leaving 9 bases between them. This CDR3 is CASEAGSYNEQFF. The DNA for the CDR3 is TGTGCCAGCGAAGCGGGTTCCTACAATGAGCAGTTCTTC.

This clone has just one count. The CDR3 sequence is CASSFGVASYEQYF. Written as DNA, the CDR3 is TGTGCCAGCAGCTTCGGGGTAGCAAGCTACGAGCAGTACTTC. The genes are TRBV5-4 and TRBJ2-7, with a tentative D call TRBD2 (5 bases). V was trimmed by 2 bases and J by 3 bases, leaving 12 bases between them. The CDR3 covers 14 residues. CDR1 SGHNT and CDR2 YYREEE come from the germline V gene (reference sequence).

The chain combines TRBV19 with TRBJ1-1, with TRBD1 as a possible D gene (6 bases). The CDR3 covers 15 residues. The germline V and J ends were trimmed by 5 bases and 6 bases, with 19 bases remaining between them. Looked up from germline, CDR1 is LNHDA and CDR2 is SQIVND (reference sequence). This chain's CDR3 is CASSFPRGLLAEAFF. The CDR3 DNA reads TGTGCCAGTAGTTTCCCCAGGGGACTTTTGGCTGAAGCTTTCTTT. Combining the CDR3 with reference TRBV19 and TRBJ1-1 gives the whole variable domain DGGITQSPKYLFRKEGQNVTLSCEQNLNHDAMYWYRQDPGQGLRLIYYSQIVNDFQKGDIAEGYSVSREKKESFPLTVTSAQKNPTAFYLCASSFPRGLLAEAFFGQGTRLTVV.

The chain is built from TRBV27 and TRBJ2-7; 7 positions agree with TRBD1. The CDR3 totals 16 residues. V dropped 3 bases and J dropped 0; count of bases not matched to a gene: 8. Germline CDR1 reads MNHEY; CDR2 reads SMNVEV (reference sequence). The CDR3 sequence: CASSFRGQYSSYEQYF. In DNA form, the CDR3 reads TGTGCCAGCAGTTTTAGGGGACAGTATAGCTCCTACGAGCAGTACTTC.

The CDR3 coding sequence is TGCGCCAGCAGCTTGGATATTGGATATGGCTACACCTTC. It codes for CASSLDIGYGYTF. V and J are TRBV5-1 and TRBJ1-2; D gene unclear. Germline V lookup: CDR1 SGHRS, CDR2 YFSETQ. Trimming pared 0 bases from V and 5 bases from J, leaving 8 bases between. CDR3 length: 13 residues.

This clone was recorded only once. V usage is TRBV19 and J usage is TRBJ2-3, with TRBD2 matching over 11 bases. CDR1 is LNHDA and CDR2 is SQIVND in the germline V gene (reference sequence). V was clipped by 5 bases and J by 4 bases; unmatched bases: 8. This CDR3 comprises 16 residues. The CDR3 nucleotides read TGTGCCAGTAGTGTAGCGGGAGGGCGAGGTTCAGATACGCAGTATTTT. It is translated as CASSVAGGRGSDTQYF. Drawing the rest from reference TRBV19 and TRBJ2-3, the complete variable domain is DGGITQSPKYLFRKEGQNVTLSCEQNLNHDAMYWYRQDPGQGLRLIYYSQIVNDFQKGDIAEGYSVSREKKESFPLTVTSAQKNPTAFYLCASSVAGGRGSDTQYFGPGTRLTVL.

This clone was picked up one time. The rearrangement uses TRBV27 and TRBJ2-7; 12 bases match TRBD2. This CDR3 comprises 16 residues. With 5 bases clipped from V and 2 bases from J, the junction kept 7 bases outside the gene matches. Germline V gives CDR1 MNHEY, CDR2 SMNVEV (reference sequence). This chain's CDR3 is CASSPLAGGPAYEQYF. CDR3 bases: TGTGCCAGCAGTCCCCTAGCGGGAGGGCCAGCCTACGAGCAGTACTTC.